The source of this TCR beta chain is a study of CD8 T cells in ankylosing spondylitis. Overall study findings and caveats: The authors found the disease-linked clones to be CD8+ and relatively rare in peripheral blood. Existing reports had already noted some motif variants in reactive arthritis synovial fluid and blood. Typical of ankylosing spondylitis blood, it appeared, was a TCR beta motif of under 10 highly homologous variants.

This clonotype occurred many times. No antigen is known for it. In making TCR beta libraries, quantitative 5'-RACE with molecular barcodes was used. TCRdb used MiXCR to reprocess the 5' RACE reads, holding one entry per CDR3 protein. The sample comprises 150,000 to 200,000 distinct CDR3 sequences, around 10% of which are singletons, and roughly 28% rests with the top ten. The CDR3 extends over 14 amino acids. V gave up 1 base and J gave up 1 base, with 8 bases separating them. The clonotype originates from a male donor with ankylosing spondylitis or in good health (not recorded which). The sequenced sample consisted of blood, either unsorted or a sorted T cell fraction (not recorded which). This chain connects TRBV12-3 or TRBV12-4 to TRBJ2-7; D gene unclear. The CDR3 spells CASSLGIASYEQYF. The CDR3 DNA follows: TGTGCCAGCAGTTTAGGAATAGCTTCCTACGAGCAGTACTTC.